These T cell receptor beta chains were read from a single sample in a study of T cell responses to AZD1222 COVID-19 vaccine. The assay was immunoSEQ multiplex PCR, and TCRdb's table has in-frame clones only and misses some. The sample lists around 120,000 clones; 85% to 95% were seen once. The sample consisted of peripheral blood, taken 28 days after the second AZD1222 dose. Receptors originate from an adult who received the AZD1222 COVID-19 vaccine. Each CDR3 is given with its conserved first and last residue. Fields, in order: V gene, CDR3 length, J gene, CDR3 protein.

TRBV11-2,14,TRBJ2-7,CASSLPASSYEQYF
TRBV21-1,18,TRBJ2-6,CASSWAREPPSGANVLTF
TRBV7-2,14,TRBJ2-1,CASSPPRTDNEQFF
TRBV20-1,14,TRBJ2-5,CSASVRGGLKTQYF
TRBV18,14,TRBJ2-7,CASTPSGRSGEQYF
TRBV5-6,14,TRBJ2-7,CASSLSGTSYEQYF
TRBV11-2,16,TRBJ2-1,CASSRWTGGTYNEQFF
TRBV21-1,17,TRBJ2-2,CASKDRYRASNTGELFF
TRBV7-9,18,TRBJ2-2,CASSPRGLAGGNTGELFF
TRBV2,16,TRBJ1-2,CASSVYSDRVHYGYTF
TRBV10-3,12,TRBJ2-7,CATGTDTYEQYF
TRBV19,13,TRBJ2-1,CASSNSLRVEQFF
TRBV27,14,TRBJ2-3,CASSPGLAIDTQYF
TRBV9,15,TRBJ2-7,CASSVEAGRRYEQYF
TRBV5-4,18,TRBJ1-1,CASTVGRGARGANTEAFF
TRBV4-2,13,TRBJ1-1,CASSQARGTEAFF
TRBV28,13,TRBJ1-1,CASSFPPSTEAFF
TRBV4-3,15,TRBJ2-3,CASSLGQGVTDTQYF
TRBV18,13,TRBJ1-1,CASSPGQGVEAFF
TRBV7-8,14,TRBJ2-7,CASSLGQGGYEQYF
TRBV14,21,TRBJ2-3,CASSQRPPGLAGSRFPDTQYF
TRBV15,19,TRBJ2-3,CATSLRTGGYRGHTDTQYF
TRBV2,14,TRBJ2-5,CASSDDNGQETQYF
TRBV15,16,TRBJ2-6,CATSRRQVSGANVLTF
TRBV2,14,TRBJ2-4,CASTEGTAQNIQYF
TRBV24-1,13,TRBJ1-1,CATSDGLRGEAFF
TRBV19,11,TRBJ1-1,CANIGGTEAFF
TRBV2,17,TRBJ2-4,CASMPERDLLAKNIQYF
TRBV19,14,TRBJ1-6,CASSLTGAISPLHF
TRBV5-1,15,TRBJ2-7,CASSLTGTGLYEQYF
TRBV5-6,16,TRBJ2-1,CASSSGSLIVGNEQFF
TRBV4-2,17,TRBJ2-2,CASSQEGMGYDTGELFF
TRBV19,13,TRBJ1-5,CASSIEGEQPQHF
TRBV19,15,TRBJ2-2,CASSRPRGNTGELFF
TRBV19,15,TRBJ1-6,CASTERQGHNSPLHF
TRBV12-3/TRBV12-4,11,TRBJ2-2,CASSLPGELFF
TRBV27,16,TRBJ1-1,CASSLTGGSENTEAFF
TRBV6-2/TRBV6-3,19,TRBJ1-5,CASSYPLDSALGSNQPQHF
TRBV9,13,TRBJ1-5,CASSVGFRDPIIF
TRBV6-5,14,TRBJ2-7,CASSWTSTGREQYF
TRBV5-1,15,TRBJ1-1,CASSPAQDIGAHAFF
TRBV20-1,14,TRBJ2-3,CSASRREGRDTQYF
TRBV4-1,17,TRBJ2-7,CASSQEVKASPPYEQYF
TRBV9,15,TRBJ1-3,CASSVAGSSGNTIYF
TRBV19,14,TRBJ1-2,CASGHRGLNYGYTF
TRBV9,14,TRBJ2-1,CASSVRTGGNEQFF